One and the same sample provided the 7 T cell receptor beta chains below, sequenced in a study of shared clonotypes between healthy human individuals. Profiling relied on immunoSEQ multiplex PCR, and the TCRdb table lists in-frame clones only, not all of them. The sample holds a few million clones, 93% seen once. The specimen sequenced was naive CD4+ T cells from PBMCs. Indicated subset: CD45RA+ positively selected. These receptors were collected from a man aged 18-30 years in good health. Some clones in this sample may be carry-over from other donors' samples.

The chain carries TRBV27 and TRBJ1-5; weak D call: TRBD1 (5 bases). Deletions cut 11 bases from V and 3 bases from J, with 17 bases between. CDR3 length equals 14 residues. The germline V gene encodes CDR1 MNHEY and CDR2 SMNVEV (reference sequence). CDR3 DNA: TGTGCCCCCCCCGCAGGGCAAAACAATCAGCCCCAGCATTTT. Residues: CAPPAGQNNQPQHF.

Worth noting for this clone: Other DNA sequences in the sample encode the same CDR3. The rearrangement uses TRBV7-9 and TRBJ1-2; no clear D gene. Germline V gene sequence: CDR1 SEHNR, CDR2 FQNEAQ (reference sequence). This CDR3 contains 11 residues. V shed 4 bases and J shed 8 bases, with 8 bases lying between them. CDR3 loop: CASSSGGGYTF. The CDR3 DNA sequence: TGTGCCAGCAGCTCCGGCGGCGGCTACACCTTC.

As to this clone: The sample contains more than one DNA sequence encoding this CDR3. CDR3 coding DNA: TGTGCCAGCAGCTTGGACGTGTATGGCTACACCTTC. It specifies CASSLDVYGYTF. This chain uses TRBV5-4 with TRBJ1-2; D gene uncertain. Looked up from germline, CDR1 is SGHNT and CDR2 is YYREEE (reference sequence). The V end was cut by 0 bases, the J end by 5 bases, with 5 bases between. The CDR3 contains 12 residues.

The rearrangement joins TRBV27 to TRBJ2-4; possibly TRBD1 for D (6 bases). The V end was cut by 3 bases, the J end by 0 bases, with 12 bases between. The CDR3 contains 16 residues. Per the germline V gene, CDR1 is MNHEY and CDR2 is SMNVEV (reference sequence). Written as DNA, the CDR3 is TGTGCCAGCAGTTTTGACAGGCGCTTAGCCAAAAACATTCAGTACTTC. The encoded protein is CASSFDRRLAKNIQYF.

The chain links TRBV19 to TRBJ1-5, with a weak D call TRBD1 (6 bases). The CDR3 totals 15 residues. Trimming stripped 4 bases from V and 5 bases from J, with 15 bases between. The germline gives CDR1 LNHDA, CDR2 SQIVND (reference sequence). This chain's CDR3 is CASSKGPGVDQPQHF. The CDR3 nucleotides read TGTGCCAGTAGTAAAGGGCCAGGGGTTGATCAGCCCCAGCATTTT.

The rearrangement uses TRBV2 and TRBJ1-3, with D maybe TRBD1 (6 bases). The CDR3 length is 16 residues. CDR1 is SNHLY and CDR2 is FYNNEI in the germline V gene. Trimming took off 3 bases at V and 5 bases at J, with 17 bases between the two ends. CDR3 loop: CASSDAGAALRNTIYF. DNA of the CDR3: TGTGCCAGCAGTGATGCAGGGGCGGCTCTTAGAAACACCATATATTTT.

The CDR3 spells CASSPGQGGPFF. The CDR3 DNA is TGTGCCAGCAGTCCCGGACAGGGGGGTCCTTTCTTT. The V and J genes are TRBV28 and TRBJ1-1, with 10 bases lining up with TRBD1. This CDR3 comprises 12 residues. The germline CDR1 and CDR2 sequences are MDHEN and SYDVKM. V trimming: 5 bases; J trimming: 12 bases; junction bases outside the gene matches: 6.